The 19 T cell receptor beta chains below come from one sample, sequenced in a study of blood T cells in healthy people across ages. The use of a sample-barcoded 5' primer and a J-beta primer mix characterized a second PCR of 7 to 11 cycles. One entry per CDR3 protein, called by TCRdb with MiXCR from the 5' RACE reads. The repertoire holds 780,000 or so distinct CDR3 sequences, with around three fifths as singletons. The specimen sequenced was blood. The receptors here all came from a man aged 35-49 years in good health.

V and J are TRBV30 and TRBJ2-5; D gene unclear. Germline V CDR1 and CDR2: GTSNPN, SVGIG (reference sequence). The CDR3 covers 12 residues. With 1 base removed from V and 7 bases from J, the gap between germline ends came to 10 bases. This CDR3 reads CAWSATPSTQYF. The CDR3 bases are TGTGCCTGGAGTGCCACCCCGTCGACCCAGTACTTC.

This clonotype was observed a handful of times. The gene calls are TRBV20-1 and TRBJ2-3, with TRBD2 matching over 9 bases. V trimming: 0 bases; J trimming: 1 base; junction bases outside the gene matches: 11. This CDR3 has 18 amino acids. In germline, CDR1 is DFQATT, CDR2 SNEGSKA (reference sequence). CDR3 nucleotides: TGCAGTGCTAGAGATATAGGCGGCGGGGGGGCTGGCACAGATACGCAGTATTTT. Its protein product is CSARDIGGGGAGTDTQYF.

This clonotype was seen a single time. CDR3 sequence reads: CASSLGVANNEQFF. CDR3 nucleotides: TGTGCCAGCAGTTTAGGGGTCGCGAACAATGAGCAGTTCTTC. This chain connects TRBV27 to TRBJ2-1, with unresolved D. Per the germline V gene, CDR1 is MNHEY and CDR2 is SMNVEV (reference sequence). The CDR3 sequence is 14 residues long. Trimming removed 2 bases at V and 5 bases at J, with 10 bases between.

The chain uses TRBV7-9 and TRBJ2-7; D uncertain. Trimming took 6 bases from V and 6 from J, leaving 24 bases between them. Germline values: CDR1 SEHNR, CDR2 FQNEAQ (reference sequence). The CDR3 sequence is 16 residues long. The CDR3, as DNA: TGTGCCAGCAGTCCCTGGGTAGGCCTGGAAGTAGGCGAGCAGTACTTC. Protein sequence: CASSPWVGLEVGEQYF.

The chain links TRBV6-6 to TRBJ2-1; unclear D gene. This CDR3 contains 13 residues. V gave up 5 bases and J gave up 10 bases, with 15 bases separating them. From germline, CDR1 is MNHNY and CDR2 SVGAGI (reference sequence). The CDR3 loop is CASSDGLAEEQFF. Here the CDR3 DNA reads TGTGCCAGCAGTGACGGGCTGGCTGAAGAGCAGTTCTTC.

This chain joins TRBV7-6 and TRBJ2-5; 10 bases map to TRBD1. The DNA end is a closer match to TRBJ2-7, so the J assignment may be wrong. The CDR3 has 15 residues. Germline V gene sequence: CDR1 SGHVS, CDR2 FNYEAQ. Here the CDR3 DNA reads TGTGCCAGCGGAGATACCGGGACAGGGGTGGGCGAGCAGTACTTC. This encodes CASGDTGTGVGEQYF.

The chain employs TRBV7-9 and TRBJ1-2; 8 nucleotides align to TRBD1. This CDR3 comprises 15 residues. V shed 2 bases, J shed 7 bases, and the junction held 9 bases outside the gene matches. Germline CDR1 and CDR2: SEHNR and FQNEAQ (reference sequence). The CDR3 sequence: CASSLSWDRSPGYTF. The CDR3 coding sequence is TGTGCCAGCAGCTTAAGTTGGGACAGGTCTCCTGGCTACACCTTC.

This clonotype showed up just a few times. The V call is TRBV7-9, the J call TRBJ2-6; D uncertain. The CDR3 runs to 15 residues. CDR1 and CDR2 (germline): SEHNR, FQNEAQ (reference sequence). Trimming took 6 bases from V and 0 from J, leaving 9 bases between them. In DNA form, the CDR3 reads TGTGCCAGCAGTAGCACCGACTCTGGGGCCAACGTCCTGACTTTC. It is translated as CASSSTDSGANVLTF.

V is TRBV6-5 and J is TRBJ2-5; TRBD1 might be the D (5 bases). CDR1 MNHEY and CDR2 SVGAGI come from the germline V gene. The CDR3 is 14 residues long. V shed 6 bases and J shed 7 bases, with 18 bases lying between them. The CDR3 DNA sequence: TGTGCCAGCAGCGATCTGGGCTCAACAGGGACCCAGTACTTC. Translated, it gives CASSDLGSTGTQYF.

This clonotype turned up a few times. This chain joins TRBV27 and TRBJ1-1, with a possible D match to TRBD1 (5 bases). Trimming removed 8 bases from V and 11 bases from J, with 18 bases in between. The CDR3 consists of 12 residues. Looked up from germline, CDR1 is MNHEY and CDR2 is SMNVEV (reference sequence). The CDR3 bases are TGTGCCAGCTCCCCCGGGGGTACCCTTGCTTTCTTT. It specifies CASSPGGTLAFF.

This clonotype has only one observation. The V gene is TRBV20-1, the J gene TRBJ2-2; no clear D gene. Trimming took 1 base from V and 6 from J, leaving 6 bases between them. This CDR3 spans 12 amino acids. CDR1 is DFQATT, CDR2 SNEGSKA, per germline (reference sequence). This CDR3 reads CSARGDPGELFF. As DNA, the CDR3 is TGCAGTGCTAGAGGTGACCCCGGGGAGCTGTTTTTT.

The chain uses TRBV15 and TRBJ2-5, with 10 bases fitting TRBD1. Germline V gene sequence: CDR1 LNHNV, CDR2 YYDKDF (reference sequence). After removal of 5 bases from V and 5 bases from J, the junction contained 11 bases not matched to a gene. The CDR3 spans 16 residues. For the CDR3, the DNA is TGTGCCACCAGCGGGAAGGACAGGGGGTTTGTCGAGACCCAGTACTTC. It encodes CATSGKDRGFVETQYF.

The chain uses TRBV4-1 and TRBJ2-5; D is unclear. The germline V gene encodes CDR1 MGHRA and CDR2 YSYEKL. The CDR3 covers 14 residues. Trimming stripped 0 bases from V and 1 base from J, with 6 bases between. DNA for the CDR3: TGCGCCAGCAGCCAAGATCCCAGCCAAGAGACCCAGTACTTC. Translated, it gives CASSQDPSQETQYF.

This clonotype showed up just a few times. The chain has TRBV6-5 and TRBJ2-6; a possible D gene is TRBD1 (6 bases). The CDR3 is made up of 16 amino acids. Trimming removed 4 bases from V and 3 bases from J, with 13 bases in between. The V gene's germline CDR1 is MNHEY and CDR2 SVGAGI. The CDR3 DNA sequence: TGTGCCAGCAGTTCCAATACAGGGTATGGGGCCAACGTCCTGACTTTC. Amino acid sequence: CASSSNTGYGANVLTF.

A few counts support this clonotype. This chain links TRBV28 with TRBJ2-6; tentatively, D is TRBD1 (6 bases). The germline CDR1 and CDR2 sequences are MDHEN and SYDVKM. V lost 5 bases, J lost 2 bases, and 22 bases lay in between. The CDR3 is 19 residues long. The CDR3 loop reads CASSPWGYRERTGANVLTF. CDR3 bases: TGTGCCAGCAGTCCCTGGGGGTACAGGGAGAGGACTGGGGCCAACGTCCTGACTTTC.

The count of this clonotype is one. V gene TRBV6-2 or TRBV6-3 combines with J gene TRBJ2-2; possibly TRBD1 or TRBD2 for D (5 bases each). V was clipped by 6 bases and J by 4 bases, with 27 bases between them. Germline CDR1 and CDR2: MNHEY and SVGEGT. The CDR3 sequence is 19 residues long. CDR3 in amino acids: CASRITGTATKRITGELFF. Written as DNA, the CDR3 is TGTGCCAGCAGGATAACCGGGACCGCAACCAAGCGCATCACCGGGGAGCTGTTTTTT.

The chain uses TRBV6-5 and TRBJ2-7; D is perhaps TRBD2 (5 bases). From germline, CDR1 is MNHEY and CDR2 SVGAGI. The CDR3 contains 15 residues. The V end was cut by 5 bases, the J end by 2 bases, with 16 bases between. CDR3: CASSTSRAAPYEQYF. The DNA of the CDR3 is TGTGCCAGCAGTACCTCTCGAGCGGCCCCCTACGAGCAGTACTTC.

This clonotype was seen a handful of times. The CDR3 protein is CASSFGGLREKLFF. CDR3 sequence (DNA): TGTGCCAGCAGTTTTGGGGGGCTTCGGGAAAAACTGTTTTTT. V and J are TRBV27 and TRBJ1-4; possible D gene TRBD1, 6 bases. The CDR3 totals 14 residues. Trimming shortened V by 3 bases and J by 8 bases, and 13 bases separated the two germline ends. Germline V gene lookup returns CDR1 MNHEY and CDR2 SMNVEV (reference sequence).

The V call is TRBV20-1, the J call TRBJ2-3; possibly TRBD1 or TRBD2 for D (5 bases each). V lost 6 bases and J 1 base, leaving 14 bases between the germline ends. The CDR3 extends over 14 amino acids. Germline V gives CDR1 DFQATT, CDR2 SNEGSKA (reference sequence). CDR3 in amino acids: CSATGTLGTDTQYF. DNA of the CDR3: TGCAGTGCGACCGGGACGCTCGGCACAGATACGCAGTATTTT.